This T cell receptor (beta chain) came from a study of CD8+ T cells in alopecia areata. Across the study: Tofacitinib administration to treated patients was oral, at 5 to 10 mg twice daily.

Points on this clone: Its antigen is as yet unknown.

As the sequencing template, cDNA was produced by extracting RNA and reverse transcribing it. Sequenced by immunoSEQ multiplex PCR; TCRdb stores in-frame clones only, minus some. In the table there are 150,000 to 250,000 clones, 55% to 70% of which are singletons. Regarding the study as a whole: Scalp lesions, especially in alopecia totalis/universalis, had higher clonality than normal scalp. Many of the expanded lesional clones endured in scalp and blood while on tofacitinib.

The treatment denotes: oral pan-JAK inhibitor, 5-10 mg twice daily. Sampling of alopecia areata patients yielded lesional scalp punch biopsies as well as peripheral blood. The sequenced sample was CD4+ T cells sorted from blood, obtained at week 4, from a patient treated with tofacitinib. The clonotype was recovered from a human donor with alopecia areata.

The CDR3 region is CASSVPGQETQYF. The DNA for the CDR3 is TGTGCCAGCAGTGTGCCGGGACAAGAGACCCAGTACTTC. The chain recombines TRBV25-1 with TRBJ2-5; possibly TRBD2 for D (5 bases). Trimming left V 4 bases short and J 2 bases short, with 8 bases between. This CDR3 is built from 13 residues. The germline V gene has CDR1 MGHDK and CDR2 SYGVNS.